These T cell receptor beta chains were read from a single sample in a study of blood T cell repertoires in COVID-19. This table comes from immunoSEQ multiplex PCR, and its TCRdb copy is limited to in-frame clones, with some not included. The sample has more than 250,000 clones; more than 80% are singletons. Sequencing was performed on peripheral blood. These receptors were collected from a man younger than 35 who had recovered from COVID-19. Both conserved end residues are part of each CDR3. The D gene is left open where the match is weak. Part of the rows lack a size; the others show once, few, many or a class for expanded clones.

-,-,TRBJ2-7,TRBV5-1,TGCGCCAGCAGCTTGGGGCTAGTCTACGAGCAGTACTTC,CASSLGLVYEQYF
-,TRBD2,TRBJ2-7,TRBV5-1,TGCGCCAGCAGCTTCGGCACAGGACTAGCGGGAGCCTACGAGCAGTACTTC,CASSFGTGLAGAYEQYF
-,-,TRBJ1-1,TRBV9,TGTGCCAGCAGCGTAGGAGGGCAGGGGACTGAAGCTTTCTTT,CASSVGGQGTEAFF
-,TRBD1,TRBJ1-2,TRBV15,TGTGCCACCAGCAGAACCCGACAGGGTCGTGGCTACACCTTC,CATSRTRQGRGYTF
-,-,TRBJ2-7,TRBV29-1,TGCAGCGTTGAAGGGTCCGGCGATTGGGCCGATTTCGGGCAGTACTTC,CSVEGSGDWADFGQYF
-,-,TRBJ2-5,TRBV2,TGTGCCAGCAGTGTAGCATTTAAAGAGACCCAGTACTTC,CASSVAFKETQYF
-,TRBD1,TRBJ1-1,TRBV6-5,TGTGCCAGCAGAGTCCCGGGACAGGAGAACACTGAAGCTTTCTTT,CASRVPGQENTEAFF
once,TRBD1,TRBJ2-3,TRBV5-1,TGCGCCAGCAGCTTGGTCTCAGGGACAGGTAAAGATACGCAGTATTTT,CASSLVSGTGKDTQYF
-,TRBD1,TRBJ1-5,TRBV5-6,TGTGCCAGCAGCTTGTGGGACAGGGAAAATCAGCCCCAGCATTTT,CASSLWDRENQPQHF
few,-,TRBJ2-5,TRBV3-1/TRBV3-2,TGTGCCAGCAGCCAAGGTCAGGGGCTAGGAGAGACCCAGTACTTC,CASSQGQGLGETQYF
-,TRBD1,TRBJ1-3,TRBV18,TGTGCCAGCTCACCAGCCCCTCCGACAGGGTTGGGAAACACCATATATTTT,CASSPAPPTGLGNTIYF
-,-,TRBJ2-5,TRBV5-4,TGTGCCAGCAGCTCCCATGCAGGGGACCAAGAGACCCAGTACTTC,CASSSHAGDQETQYF
-,TRBD1,TRBJ1-1,TRBV11-3,TGTGCCAGCAGCTGGACAGGGAACACTGAAGCTTTCTTT,CASSWTGNTEAFF
-,TRBD1,TRBJ2-2,TRBV7-9,TGTGCCAGCACCCTGCAGGGGGCGAGCACCGGGGAGCTGTTTTTT,CASTLQGASTGELFF
-,TRBD1,TRBJ1-1,TRBV6-1,TGTGCCAGCAGTGATCGGGGACAGGGGGCCGTCACTGAAGCTTTCTTT,CASSDRGQGAVTEAFF